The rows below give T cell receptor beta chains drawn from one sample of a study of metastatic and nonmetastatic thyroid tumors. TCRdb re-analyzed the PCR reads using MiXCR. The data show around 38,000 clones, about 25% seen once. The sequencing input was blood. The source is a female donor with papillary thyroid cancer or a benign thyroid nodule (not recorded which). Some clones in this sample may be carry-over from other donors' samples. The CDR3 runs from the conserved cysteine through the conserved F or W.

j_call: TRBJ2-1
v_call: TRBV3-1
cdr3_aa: CASSPAEYNEQFF

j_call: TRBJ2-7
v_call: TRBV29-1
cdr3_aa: CSVGRDRGVEQYF

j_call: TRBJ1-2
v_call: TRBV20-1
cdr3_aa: CSAVVRQEGMSYTF

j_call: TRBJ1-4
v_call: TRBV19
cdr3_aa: CASSKEDEKLFF

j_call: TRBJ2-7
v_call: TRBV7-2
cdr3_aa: CASSGGAGGSYEQYF

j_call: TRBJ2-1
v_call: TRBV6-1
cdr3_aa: CSTQAGGPVNEQFF

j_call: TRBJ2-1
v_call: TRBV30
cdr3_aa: CAWSSGRARNEQFF

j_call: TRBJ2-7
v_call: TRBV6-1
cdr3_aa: CASSEEDRATYEQYF

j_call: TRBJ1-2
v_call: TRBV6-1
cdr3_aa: CATSEQGGGDGYTF

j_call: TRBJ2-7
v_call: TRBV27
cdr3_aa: CAPTPGSSYEQYF

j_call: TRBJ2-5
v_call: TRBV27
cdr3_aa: CASSPRTPKRETQYF

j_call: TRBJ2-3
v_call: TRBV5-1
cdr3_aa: CATRDGSCTDTQYF

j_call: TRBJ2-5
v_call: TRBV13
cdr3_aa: CASSGGRGYQETQYF

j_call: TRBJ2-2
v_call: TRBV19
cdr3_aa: CASGTGHTGELFF

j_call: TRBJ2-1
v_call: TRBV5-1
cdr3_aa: CASSLLAGRLVF

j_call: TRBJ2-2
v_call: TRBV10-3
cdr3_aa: CAIRTGGSNTGELFF

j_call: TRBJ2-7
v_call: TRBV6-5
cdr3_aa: CASSLIGSSYEQYF

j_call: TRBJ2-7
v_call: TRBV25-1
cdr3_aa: CASSDSNRVEQYF

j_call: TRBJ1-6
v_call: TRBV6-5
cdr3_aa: CASSYSNGGAHSPLHF

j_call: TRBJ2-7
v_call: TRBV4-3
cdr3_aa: CASSQEQTRSYEQYF

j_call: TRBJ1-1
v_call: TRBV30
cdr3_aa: CAWSDPGVKAFF

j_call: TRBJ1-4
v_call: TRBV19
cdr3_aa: CSSILGQGAEKLFF

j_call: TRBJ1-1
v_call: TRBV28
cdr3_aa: CASSGPRDGPEAFF

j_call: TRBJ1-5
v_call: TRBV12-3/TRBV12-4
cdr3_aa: CASTLSLTGVSSQPQHF

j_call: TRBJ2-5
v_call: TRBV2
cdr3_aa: CASSKGLAGTETQYF

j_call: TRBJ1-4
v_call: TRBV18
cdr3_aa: CASSTRQAATNEKLFF

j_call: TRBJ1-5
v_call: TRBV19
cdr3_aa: CASQVRGNQPQHF

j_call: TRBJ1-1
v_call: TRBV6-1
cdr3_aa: CASSNLQGNTEAFF

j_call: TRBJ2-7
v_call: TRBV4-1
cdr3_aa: CASSQVGTRRHEQYF

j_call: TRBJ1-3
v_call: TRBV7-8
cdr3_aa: CASSLTVSGNTIYF

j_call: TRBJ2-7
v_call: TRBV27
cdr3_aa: CASSFSPIYEQYF

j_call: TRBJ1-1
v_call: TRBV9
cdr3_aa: CASSSSFGGDNIEAFF

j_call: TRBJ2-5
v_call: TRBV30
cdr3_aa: CAWTASGSMLETQYF

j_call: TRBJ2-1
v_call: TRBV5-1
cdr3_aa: CARSMGVSGVYNEQFF

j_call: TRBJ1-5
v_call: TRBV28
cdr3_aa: CASSSTGIGNQPQHF

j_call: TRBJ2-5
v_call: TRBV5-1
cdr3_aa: CASSSSGTLETQYF

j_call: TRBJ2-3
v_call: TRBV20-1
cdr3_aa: CSVPTGWGSTDTQYF

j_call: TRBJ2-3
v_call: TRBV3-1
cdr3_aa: CASSNAGTGADTQYF

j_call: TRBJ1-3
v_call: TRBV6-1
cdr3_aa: CASSIQPSSGNTIYF

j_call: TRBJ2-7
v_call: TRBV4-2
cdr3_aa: CASSQETGSNEQYF

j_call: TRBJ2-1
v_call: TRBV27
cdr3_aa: CASSSELAGVNEQFF

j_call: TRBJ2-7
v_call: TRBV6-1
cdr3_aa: CASTRDSYEQYF

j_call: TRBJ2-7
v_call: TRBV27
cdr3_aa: CASSFGEGEQYF

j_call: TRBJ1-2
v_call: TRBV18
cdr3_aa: CASSQGNYGYTF

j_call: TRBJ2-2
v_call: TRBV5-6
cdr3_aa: CASSLGGTNTGELFF

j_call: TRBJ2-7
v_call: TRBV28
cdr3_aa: CASRGQGRDEQYF

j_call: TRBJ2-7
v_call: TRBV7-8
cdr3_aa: CASSPRAGSHYEQYF

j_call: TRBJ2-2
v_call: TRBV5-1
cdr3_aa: CASSFRSGNTHTTELFF

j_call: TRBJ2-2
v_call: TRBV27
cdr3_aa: CASIPYTRTGELFF

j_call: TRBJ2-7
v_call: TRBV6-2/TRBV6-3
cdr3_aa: CASSWTGRANYEQYF

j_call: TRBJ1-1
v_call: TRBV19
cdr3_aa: CASIRAANTEAFF